This T cell receptor beta chain appears in the sequencing data of a study of blood T cell repertoires in COVID-19. Patients at the Seattle site were enrolled during active infection and followed longitudinally. The length of the CDR3 is 15 residues. The V end was cut by 2 bases, the J end by 1 base, with 9 bases between. Germline V gene lookup returns CDR1 SGDLS and CDR2 YYNGEE. This table comes from immunoSEQ multiplex PCR, and its TCRdb copy is limited to in-frame clones, with some not included. The sample lists about 240,000 clones, 75% to 85% occurring once. This chain connects TRBV9 to TRBJ2-2, with TRBD2 as a possible D gene (5 bases). What was sequenced was peripheral blood. This receptor was obtained from a woman over 75 with COVID-19, enrolled during active disease. DNA of the CDR3: TGTGCCAGCAGCGTGGACGGGGTGAACACCGGGGAGCTGTTTTTT. Residues: CASSVDGVNTGELFF.